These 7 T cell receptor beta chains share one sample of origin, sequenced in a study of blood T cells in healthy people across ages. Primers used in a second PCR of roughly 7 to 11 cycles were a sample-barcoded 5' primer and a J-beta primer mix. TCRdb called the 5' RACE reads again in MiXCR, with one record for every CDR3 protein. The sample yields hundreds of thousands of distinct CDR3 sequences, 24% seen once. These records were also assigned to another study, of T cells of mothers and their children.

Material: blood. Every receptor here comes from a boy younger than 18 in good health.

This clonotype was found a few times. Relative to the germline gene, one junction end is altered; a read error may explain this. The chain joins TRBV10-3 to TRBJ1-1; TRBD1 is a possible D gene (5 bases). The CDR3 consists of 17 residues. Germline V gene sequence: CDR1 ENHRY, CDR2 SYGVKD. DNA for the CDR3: TGTGCCATCGGTGAAATTTTTAATCGGATAGGGGACACTGAAGCTTTCTTT. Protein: CAIGEIFNRIGDTEAFF.

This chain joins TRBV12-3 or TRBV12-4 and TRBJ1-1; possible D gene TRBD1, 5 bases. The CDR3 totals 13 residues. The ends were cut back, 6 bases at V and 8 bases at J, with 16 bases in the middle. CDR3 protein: CASRTVTVQEAFF. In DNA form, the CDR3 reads TGTGCCAGCAGGACGGTGACAGTGCAAGAAGCTTTCTTT.

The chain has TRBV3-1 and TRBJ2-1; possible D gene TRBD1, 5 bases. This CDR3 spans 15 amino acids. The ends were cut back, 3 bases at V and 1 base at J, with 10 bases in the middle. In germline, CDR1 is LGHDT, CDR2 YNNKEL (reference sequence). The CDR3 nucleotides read TGTGCCAGCAGCCAGGGGCAGCCTTCCTACAATGAGCAGTTCTTC. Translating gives CASSQGQPSYNEQFF.

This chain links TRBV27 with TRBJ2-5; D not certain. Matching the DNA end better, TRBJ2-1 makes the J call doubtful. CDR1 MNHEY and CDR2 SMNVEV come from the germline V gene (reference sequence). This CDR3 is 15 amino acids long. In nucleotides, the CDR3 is TGTGCCAGCAGCCTAGACCTAAGCCCGTACAATGAGCAGTTCTTC. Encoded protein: CASSLDLSPYNEQFF.

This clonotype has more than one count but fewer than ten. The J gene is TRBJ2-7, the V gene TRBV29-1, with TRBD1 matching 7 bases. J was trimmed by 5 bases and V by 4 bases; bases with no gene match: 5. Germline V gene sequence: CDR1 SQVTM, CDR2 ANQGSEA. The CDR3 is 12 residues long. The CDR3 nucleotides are TGCAGCGTTGTGAAGGGGGCCAACGAGCAGTACTTC. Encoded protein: CSVVKGANEQYF.

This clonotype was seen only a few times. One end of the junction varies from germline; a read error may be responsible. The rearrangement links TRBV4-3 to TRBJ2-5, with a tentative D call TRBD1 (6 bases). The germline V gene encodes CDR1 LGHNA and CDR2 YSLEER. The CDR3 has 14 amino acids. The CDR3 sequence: CASSQGALTVGKFF. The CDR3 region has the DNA TGCGCCAGCAGCCAGGGGGCTCTAACCGTCGGGAAGTTCTTC.

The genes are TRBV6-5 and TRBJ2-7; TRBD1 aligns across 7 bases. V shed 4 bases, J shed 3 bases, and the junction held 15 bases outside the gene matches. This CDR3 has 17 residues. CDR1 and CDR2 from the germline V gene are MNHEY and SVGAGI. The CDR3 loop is CASSLPPWDRRGYEQYF. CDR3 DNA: TGTGCCAGCAGTTTGCCCCCGTGGGACAGAAGAGGCTACGAGCAGTACTTC.